This T cell receptor beta chain was sequenced in a study of lymphopenia after photon versus proton radiotherapy. Study-level points and caveats: Post-nadir diversity loss with photons came from oligoclonal expansion, particularly CD8+ Temra cells. Proton therapy kept repertoires fairly stable, unlike photons, which gained effector/memory cells.

Measured with immunoSEQ multiplex PCR; TCRdb has only the in-frame clones, and not every one. Here the sample spans some 42,000 clones, around 81% being singletons. The CDR3 is made up of 13 amino acids. Trimming left V 2 bases short and J 1 base short, with 5 bases between. Germline CDR1 is SNHLY and CDR2 is FYNNEI. This clone has at least ten counts. Its target is not known. The sample in question was peripheral blood, obtained from a patient treated with proton-based radiotherapy. This chain connects TRBV2 to TRBJ1-1, with no clear D. The sequence was obtained from a woman in her 70s with pancreatic cancer. The DNA of the CDR3 is TGTGCCAGCAGTGAATGGGCGAACACTGAAGCTTTCTTT. Encoded protein: CASSEWANTEAFF.